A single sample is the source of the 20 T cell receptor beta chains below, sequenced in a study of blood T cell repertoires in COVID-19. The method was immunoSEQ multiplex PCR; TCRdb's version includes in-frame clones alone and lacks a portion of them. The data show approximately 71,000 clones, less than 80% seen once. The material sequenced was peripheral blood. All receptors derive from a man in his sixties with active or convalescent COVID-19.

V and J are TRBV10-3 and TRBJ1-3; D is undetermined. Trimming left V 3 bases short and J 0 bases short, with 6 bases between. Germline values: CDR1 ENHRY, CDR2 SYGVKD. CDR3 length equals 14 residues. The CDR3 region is CAISDVNSGNTIYF. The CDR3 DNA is TGTGCCATCAGTGATGTCAACTCTGGAAACACCATATATTTT.

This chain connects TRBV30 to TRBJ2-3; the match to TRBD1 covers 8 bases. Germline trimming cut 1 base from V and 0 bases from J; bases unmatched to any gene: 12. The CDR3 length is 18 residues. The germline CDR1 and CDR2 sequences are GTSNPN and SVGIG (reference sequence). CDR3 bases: TGTGCCTGGAGTGGGGGCCGCAGGGGGCAAGCTAGCACAGATACGCAGTATTTT. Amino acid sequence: CAWSGGRRGQASTDTQYF.

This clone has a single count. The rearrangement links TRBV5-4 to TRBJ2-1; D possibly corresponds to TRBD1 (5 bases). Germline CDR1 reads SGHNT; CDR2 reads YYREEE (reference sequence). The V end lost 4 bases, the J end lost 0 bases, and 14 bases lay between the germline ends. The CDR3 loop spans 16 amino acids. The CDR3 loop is CASSIGQPFSYNEQFF. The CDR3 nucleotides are TGTGCCAGCAGCATAGGACAACCTTTCTCCTACAATGAGCAGTTCTTC.

The CDR3 DNA reads TGTGCCAGCGCGGGGGCCGACTATCAGCCCCAGCATTTT. Amino acids: CASAGADYQPQHF. The chain combines TRBV6-6 with TRBJ1-5, with a weak D call TRBD1 (6 bases). The CDR3 consists of 13 residues. CDR1 MNHNY and CDR2 SVGAGI come from the germline V gene (reference sequence). V was pared by 8 bases and J by 5 bases, with 13 bases between.

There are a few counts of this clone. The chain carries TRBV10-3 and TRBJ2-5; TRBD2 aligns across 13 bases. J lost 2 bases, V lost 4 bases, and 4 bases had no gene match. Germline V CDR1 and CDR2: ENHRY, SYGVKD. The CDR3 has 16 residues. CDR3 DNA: TGTGCCATCAGTGCCAGGACTAGCGGGGGACAAGAGACCCAGTACTTC. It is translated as CAISARTSGGQETQYF.

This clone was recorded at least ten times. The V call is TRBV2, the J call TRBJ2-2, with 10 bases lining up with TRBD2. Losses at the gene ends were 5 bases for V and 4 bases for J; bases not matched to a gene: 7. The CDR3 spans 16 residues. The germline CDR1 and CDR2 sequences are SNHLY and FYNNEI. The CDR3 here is CASSISGGAFTGELFF. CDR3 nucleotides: TGTGCCAGCAGTATCAGCGGGGGGGCGTTCACCGGGGAGCTGTTTTTT.

The CDR3 nucleotides are TGTGCCAGCAGGAGACGACAGGGGGCTTATGGCTACACCTTC. Protein: CASRRRQGAYGYTF. The chain recombines TRBV6-5 with TRBJ1-2, with 10 bases lining up with TRBD1. CDR1 is MNHEY and CDR2 is SVGAGI in the germline V gene. The CDR3 length is 14 residues. The V and J ends lost 6 bases and 5 bases, in that order; junction bases with no gene match: 6.

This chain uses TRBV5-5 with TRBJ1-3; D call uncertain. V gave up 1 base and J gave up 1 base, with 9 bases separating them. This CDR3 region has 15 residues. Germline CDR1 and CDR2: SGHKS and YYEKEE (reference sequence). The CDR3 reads CASSLRGDSGNTIYF. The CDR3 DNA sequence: TGTGCCAGCAGCTTGCGAGGAGATTCTGGAAACACCATATATTTT.

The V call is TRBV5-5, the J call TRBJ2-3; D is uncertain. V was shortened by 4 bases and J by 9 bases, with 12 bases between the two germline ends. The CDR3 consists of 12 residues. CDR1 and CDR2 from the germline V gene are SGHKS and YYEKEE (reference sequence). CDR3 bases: TGTGCCAGCAGCCCACCCACACCAACGCAGTATTTT. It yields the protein CASSPPTPTQYF. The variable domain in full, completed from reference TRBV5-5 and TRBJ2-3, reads DAGVTQSPTHLIKTRGQQVTLRCSPISGHKSVSWYQQVLGQGPQFIFQYYEKEERGRGNFPDRFSARQFPNYSSELNVNALLLGDSALYLCASSPPTPTQYFGPGTRLTVL.

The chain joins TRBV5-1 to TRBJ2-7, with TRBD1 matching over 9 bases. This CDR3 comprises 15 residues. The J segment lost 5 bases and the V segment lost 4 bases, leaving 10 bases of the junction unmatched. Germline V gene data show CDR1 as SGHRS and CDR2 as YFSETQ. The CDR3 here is CASSTAGTGLHEQYF. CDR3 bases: TGCGCCAGCAGCACTGCCGGGACAGGGCTCCACGAGCAGTACTTC.

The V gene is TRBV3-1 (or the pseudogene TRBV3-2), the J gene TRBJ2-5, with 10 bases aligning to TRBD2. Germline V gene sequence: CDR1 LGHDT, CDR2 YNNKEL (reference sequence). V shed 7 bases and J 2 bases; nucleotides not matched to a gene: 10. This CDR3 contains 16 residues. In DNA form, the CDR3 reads TGTGCCAGCACCGTAGCGGGGGGACTACTTCAAGAGACCCAGTACTTC. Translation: CASTVAGGLLQETQYF.

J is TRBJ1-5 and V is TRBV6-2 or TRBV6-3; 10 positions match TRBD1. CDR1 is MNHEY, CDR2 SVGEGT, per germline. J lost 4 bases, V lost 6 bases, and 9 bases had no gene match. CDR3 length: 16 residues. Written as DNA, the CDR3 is TGTGCCAGCAGCCCCCGGGACAGGGGACGGAATCAGCCCCAGCATTTT. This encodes CASSPRDRGRNQPQHF.

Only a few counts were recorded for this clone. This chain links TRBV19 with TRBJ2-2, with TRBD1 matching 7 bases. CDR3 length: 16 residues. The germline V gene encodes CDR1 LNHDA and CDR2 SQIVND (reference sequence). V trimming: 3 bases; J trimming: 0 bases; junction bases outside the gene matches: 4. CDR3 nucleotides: TGTGCCAGTAGTATGGCCGGGACAGCGAACACCGGGGAGCTGTTTTTT. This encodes CASSMAGTANTGELFF.

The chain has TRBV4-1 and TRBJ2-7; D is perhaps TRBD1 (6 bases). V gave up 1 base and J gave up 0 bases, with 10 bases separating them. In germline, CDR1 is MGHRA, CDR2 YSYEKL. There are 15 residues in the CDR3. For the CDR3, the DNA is TGCGCCAGCAGCCAAGTGGAACAGGGCTCCTACGAGCAGTACTTC. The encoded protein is CASSQVEQGSYEQYF.

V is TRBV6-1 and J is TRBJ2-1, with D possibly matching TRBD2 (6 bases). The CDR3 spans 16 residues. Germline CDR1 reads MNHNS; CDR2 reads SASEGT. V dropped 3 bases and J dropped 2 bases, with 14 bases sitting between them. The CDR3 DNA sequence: TGTGCCAGCAGTGACTGGGAGCGGGCCACCTACAATGAGCAGTTCTTC. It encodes CASSDWERATYNEQFF.

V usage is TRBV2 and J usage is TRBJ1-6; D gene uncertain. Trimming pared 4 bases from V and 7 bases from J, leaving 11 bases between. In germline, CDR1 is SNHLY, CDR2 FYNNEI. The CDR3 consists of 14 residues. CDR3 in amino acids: CASSVRGLNSPLHF. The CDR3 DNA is TGTGCCAGCAGTGTTCGGGGTCTGAATTCACCCCTCCACTTT.

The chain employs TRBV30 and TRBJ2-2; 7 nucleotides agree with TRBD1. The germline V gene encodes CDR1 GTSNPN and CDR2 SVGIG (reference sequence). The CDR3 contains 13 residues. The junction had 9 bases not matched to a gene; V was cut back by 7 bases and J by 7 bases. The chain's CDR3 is CASKQGPSGELFF. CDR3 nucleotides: TGTGCCTCCAAACAGGGGCCTAGCGGGGAGCTGTTTTTT.

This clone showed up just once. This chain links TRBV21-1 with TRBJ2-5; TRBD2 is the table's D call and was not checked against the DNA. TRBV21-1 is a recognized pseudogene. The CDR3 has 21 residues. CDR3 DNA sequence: TGTGCCAGCAGCAAAGTCCTAACTAGCGGGGGGGCCTACAAGTACCAAGAGACCCAGTACTTC. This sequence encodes CASSKVLTSGGAYKYQETQYF.

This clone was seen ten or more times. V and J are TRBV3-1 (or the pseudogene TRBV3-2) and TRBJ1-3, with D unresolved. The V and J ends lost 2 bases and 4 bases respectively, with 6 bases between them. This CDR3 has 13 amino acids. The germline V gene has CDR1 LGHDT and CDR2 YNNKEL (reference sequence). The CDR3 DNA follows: TGTGCCAGCAGCCAACAGTCCGGAAACACCATATATTTT. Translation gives CASSQQSGNTIYF.

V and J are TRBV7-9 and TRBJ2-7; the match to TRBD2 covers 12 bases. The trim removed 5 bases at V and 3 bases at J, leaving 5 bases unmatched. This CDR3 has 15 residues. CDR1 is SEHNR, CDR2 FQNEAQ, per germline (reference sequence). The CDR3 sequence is CASSTRLAGDYEQYF. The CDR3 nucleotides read TGTGCCAGCAGCACCCGACTAGCGGGGGACTACGAGCAGTACTTC.